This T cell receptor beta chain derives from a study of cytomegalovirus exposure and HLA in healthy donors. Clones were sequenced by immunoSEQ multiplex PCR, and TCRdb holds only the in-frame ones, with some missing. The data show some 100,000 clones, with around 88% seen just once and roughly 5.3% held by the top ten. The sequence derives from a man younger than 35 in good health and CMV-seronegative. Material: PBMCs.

The CDR3 protein is CASSPDRGRGEKLFF. The CDR3 coding sequence is TGTGCCAGCAGTCCCGACAGGGGGCGGGGTGAAAAACTGTTTTTT. The chain links TRBV6-5 to TRBJ1-4; 10 bases are shared with TRBD1. Germline values: CDR1 MNHEY, CDR2 SVGAGI. The CDR3 spans 15 residues. The J segment lost 7 bases and the V segment lost 5 bases, leaving 7 bases of the junction unmatched.